One and the same sample provided the 32 T cell receptor beta chains below, sequenced in a study of cytomegalovirus exposure and HLA in healthy donors. Primers for the PCR totalled 60 Vbeta and 13 Jbeta. TCRdb's copy holds only in-frame clones and misses some; the assay was immunoSEQ multiplex PCR. This table has around 150,000 clones, 60% to 85% appearing once. The sample taken for sequencing was PBMCs. The receptor source for this set is a woman aged 45-59 years in good health and CMV-seropositive.

This chain uses TRBV5-4 with TRBJ1-2, with TRBD1 matching 9 bases. This CDR3 has 14 residues. The V gene end was trimmed by 4 bases and the J gene end by 4 bases; junction bases not matched to a gene: 5. Germline V gene data show CDR1 as SGHNT and CDR2 as YYREEE (reference sequence). The CDR3 sequence: CASSGGQGLYGYTF. DNA for the CDR3: TGTGCCAGCAGCGGGGGACAGGGACTCTATGGCTACACCTTC.

This sequence joins TRBV27 and TRBJ1-1; TRBD1 matches 10 bases. The CDR3 spans 14 residues. Germline V CDR1 and CDR2: MNHEY, SMNVEV (reference sequence). The ends lost 5 bases at V and 5 bases at J; junction bases unmatched: 5. Here the CDR3 reads CASSPGQGKTEAFF. The CDR3 bases are TGTGCCAGCAGTCCGGGACAGGGGAAAACTGAAGCTTTCTTT.

V usage is TRBV7-2 and J usage is TRBJ2-1, with TRBD2 matching 7 bases. V dropped 3 bases and J dropped 5; count of bases not matched to a gene: 13. CDR3 length: 17 residues. Per the germline V gene, CDR1 is SGHTA and CDR2 is FQGNSA. The CDR3 DNA is TGTGCCAGCAGCTTGAACGGGGGGAGGGTAAGGAACAATGAGCAGTTCTTC. As protein: CASSLNGGRVRNNEQFF.

This clone has more than one count but fewer than ten. This chain joins TRBV5-1 and TRBJ1-1; 7 bases are shared with TRBD1. The germline CDR1 and CDR2 sequences are SGHRS and YFSETQ. Germline trimming cut 4 bases from V and 0 bases from J; bases unmatched to any gene: 3. CDR3 length: 14 amino acids. The CDR3: CASSRDSLNTEAFF. The CDR3 bases are TGCGCCAGCAGCAGGGACAGCTTGAACACTGAAGCTTTCTTT.

This clone was recorded a few times. The chain recombines TRBV4-1 with TRBJ1-2, with 8 bases fitting TRBD1. Unmatched junction bases numbered 13, after V lost 1 base and J lost 9 bases. The CDR3 loop spans 16 amino acids. Germline V gene data show CDR1 as MGHRA and CDR2 as YSYEKL. The CDR3 DNA reads TGCGCCAGCAGCCAAGCATTGGACAGGGTCCCTAGGAGCTACACCTTC. Its translation: CASSQALDRVPRSYTF.

The chain is built from TRBV11-2 and TRBJ2-7; no definite D call. The CDR3 length is 13 residues. Germline V gene lookup returns CDR1 SGHAT and CDR2 FQNNGV. V lost 5 bases to trimming and J lost 3 bases, with 11 bases between them. This CDR3 reads CASSPSNIYEQYF. The CDR3 DNA reads as TGTGCCAGCAGCCCCTCAAACATCTACGAGCAGTACTTC.

This chain joins TRBV25-1 and TRBJ2-7; tentatively, D is TRBD1 (5 bases). This CDR3 is built from 12 residues. Looked up from germline, CDR1 is MGHDK and CDR2 is SYGVNS. Trimming took 2 bases from V and 6 from J, leaving 8 bases between them. The CDR3 nucleotides read TGTGCCAGCAGTGAACAGGGTGGCGAGCAGTACTTC. It translates to CASSEQGGEQYF.

The chain couples TRBV5-1 to TRBJ2-1; 15 bases fit TRBD2. This CDR3 spans 22 amino acids. Germline loops: CDR1 SGHRS, CDR2 YFSETQ. V lost 0 bases to trimming and J lost 0 bases; unmatched junction nucleotides: 13. The CDR3 DNA reads as TGCGCCAGCAGCTTGGGAACTTTGGGACTAGCGGGGGGTGGTAGCTCCTACAATGAGCAGTTCTTC. Translated: CASSLGTLGLAGGGSSYNEQFF.

The rearrangement links TRBV2 to TRBJ1-1; TRBD1 aligns across 9 bases. The CDR3 totals 11 residues. Germline lookup yields CDR1 SNHLY and CDR2 FYNNEI. V dropped 4 bases and J dropped 12; count of bases not matched to a gene: 3. CDR3 nucleotides: TGTGCCAGCAGTGGGGACAGGGTAACTTTCTTT. This codes for CASSGDRVTFF.

This clone was picked up a small number of times. This rearrangement joins TRBV6-1 to TRBJ1-5; no reliable D call. Germline V gene data show CDR1 as MNHNS and CDR2 as SASEGT. The CDR3 is 14 amino acids. V lost 1 base and J lost 3, with 7 bases in between. The chain's CDR3 is CASSEGGYNQPQHF. CDR3 nucleotide sequence: TGTGCCAGCAGTGAAGGAGGGTACAATCAGCCCCAGCATTTT.

The chain joins TRBV7-8 to TRBJ1-1; D may be TRBD1 (6 bases). Looked up from germline, CDR1 is SGHVS and CDR2 is FQNEAQ. V was pared by 4 bases and J by 1 base, with 13 bases between. The CDR3 runs to 15 residues. The CDR3 nucleotides are TGTGCCAGCAGCTGGGGGGGACACGGGAACACTGAAGCTTTCTTT. Its translation: CASSWGGHGNTEAFF. Based on the CDR3 plus reference TRBV7-8 and TRBJ1-1, the full variable domain is GAGVSQSPRYKVAKRGQDVALRCDPISGHVSLFWYQQALGQGPEFLTYFQNEAQLDKSGLPSDRFFAERPEGSVSTLKIQRTQQEDSAVYLCASSWGGHGNTEAFFGQGTRLTVV.

The V call is TRBV4-1, the J call TRBJ2-7; TRBD1 matches at 7 bases. Germline CDR1 reads MGHRA; CDR2 reads YSYEKL. Germline trimming cut 5 bases from V and 4 bases from J; bases unmatched to any gene: 11. The CDR3 runs 15 residues. This chain's CDR3 is CASSRAPGQQYEQYF. The CDR3 nucleotides read TGCGCCAGCAGCAGGGCCCCGGGACAGCAATACGAGCAGTACTTC.

This clone was found once. The V gene is TRBV7-9, the J gene TRBJ2-4; no definite D call. This CDR3 is built from 13 residues. V was clipped by 3 bases and J by 5 bases, with 8 bases between them. Germline-derived CDR1 and CDR2 are SEHNR and FQNEAQ (reference sequence). The CDR3 is CASSFGVQNIQYF. The CDR3 coding sequence is TGTGCCAGCAGCTTTGGAGTCCAAAACATTCAGTACTTC.

This clone came up once. The chain has TRBV9 and TRBJ1-2; D is uncertain. The ends were cut back, 3 bases at V and 8 bases at J, with 17 bases in the middle. The germline CDR1 and CDR2 sequences are SGDLS and YYNGEE. This CDR3 is 14 amino acids long. CDR3 in amino acids: CASSADSDLRGYTF. For the CDR3, the DNA is TGTGCCAGCAGCGCGGACTCTGACCTCCGCGGCTACACCTTC. The variable domain in full, completed from reference TRBV9 and TRBJ1-2, reads DSGVTQTPKHLITATGQRVTLRCSPRSGDLSVYWYQQSLDQGLQFLIQYYNGEERAKGNILERFSAQQFPDLHSELNLSSLELGDSALYFCASSADSDLRGYTFGSGTRLTVV.

CDR3 sequence: CASLGQGSHKNIQYF. CDR3 sequence (DNA): TGTGCCAGCCTGGGGCAGGGGAGTCACAAAAACATTCAGTACTTC. The V call is TRBV6-1, the J call TRBJ2-4; a weak D match, TRBD1 (6 bases). The CDR3 loop spans 15 amino acids. Germline CDR1 MNHNS, CDR2 SASEGT. V lost 8 bases, J lost 3 bases, and 17 bases lay in between.

The chain has TRBV2 and TRBJ2-3; 7 nucleotides agree with TRBD2. The CDR3 has 14 amino acids. Losses at the gene ends were 8 bases for V and 6 bases for J; bases not matched to a gene: 11. CDR1 is SNHLY, CDR2 FYNNEI, per germline. CDR3 loop: CASGRDGAFDTQYF. CDR3 DNA: TGTGCCAGCGGGAGGGACGGAGCTTTCGATACGCAGTATTTT.

Here the CDR3 DNA reads TGTGCCAGCAGAACAGGGAGGAACACTGAAGCTTTCTTT. Amino acids: CASRTGRNTEAFF. The gene calls are TRBV6-5 and TRBJ1-1; a possible D gene is TRBD1 (6 bases). The CDR3 is made up of 13 amino acids. CDR1 is MNHEY and CDR2 is SVGAGI in the germline V gene. V lost 6 bases and J 1 base, leaving 9 bases between the germline ends.

Points on this clone: The sample carries other DNA sequences with the same CDR3. The chain uses TRBV7-9 and TRBJ2-3, with a tentative D call TRBD2 (6 bases). Germline V lookup: CDR1 SEHNR, CDR2 FQNEAQ (reference sequence). The CDR3 length is 14 residues. The ends were cut back, 5 bases at V and 2 bases at J, with 11 bases in the middle. The CDR3 loop reads CASSLGTVTDTQYF. In nucleotides, the CDR3 is TGTGCCAGCAGCCTGGGGACTGTCACAGATACGCAGTATTTT.

This rearrangement joins TRBV5-1 to TRBJ1-1, with D perhaps matching TRBD1 (6 bases). The length of the CDR3 is 14 residues. With 5 bases removed from V and 0 bases from J, the gap between germline ends came to 11 bases. Per the germline V gene, CDR1 is SGHRS and CDR2 is YFSETQ. CDR3 loop: CASSRDKMNTEAFF. The CDR3, as DNA: TGCGCCAGCAGTCGGGACAAAATGAACACTGAAGCTTTCTTT.

For the CDR3, the DNA is TGTGCCAGCTCACTGATCGAGGCCCCGGACAGGGTCTATGGCTACACCTTC. Translation: CASSLIEAPDRVYGYTF. The rearrangement uses TRBV18 and TRBJ1-2, with 8 bases identical to TRBD1. Germline CDR1 is KGHSH and CDR2 is LQKENI. The CDR3 loop spans 17 amino acids. The V and J ends lost 4 bases and 4 bases, in that order; junction bases with no gene match: 14.

This chain links TRBV27 with TRBJ2-2, with TRBD1 as a possible D gene (6 bases). This CDR3 contains 17 residues. Trimming took 3 bases from V and 3 from J, leaving 17 bases between them. Germline-derived CDR1 and CDR2 are MNHEY and SMNVEV (reference sequence). CDR3 in amino acids: CASSFGFRGRYTGELFF. Written as DNA, the CDR3 is TGTGCCAGCAGTTTTGGTTTCAGGGGACGCTACACCGGGGAGCTGTTTTTT.

The chain carries TRBV4-1 and TRBJ1-4; 8 bases fit TRBD1. The CDR3 sequence is 15 residues long. Germline V gene sequence: CDR1 MGHRA, CDR2 YSYEKL. V shed 0 bases, J shed 7 bases, and the junction held 4 bases outside the gene matches. In DNA form, the CDR3 reads TGCGCCAGCAGCCAAGATGGCAGGGGGCGTGAAAAACTGTTTTTT. It is translated as CASSQDGRGREKLFF.

The V and J genes are TRBV6-1 and TRBJ1-5, with 8 positions matching TRBD1. The CDR3 runs to 13 residues. J was trimmed by 7 bases and V by 5 bases; bases with no gene match: 4. Germline V gene lookup returns CDR1 MNHNS and CDR2 SASEGT. CDR3 amino acids: CASSTDRAQPQHF. CDR3 coding DNA: TGTGCCAGCAGTACGGACAGGGCGCAGCCCCAGCATTTT.

The rearrangement uses TRBV29-1 and TRBJ2-2, with TRBD2 matching over 10 bases. The CDR3 extends over 16 amino acids. CDR1 SQVTM and CDR2 ANQGSEA come from the germline V gene. With 6 bases clipped from V and 7 bases from J, the junction kept 14 bases outside the gene matches. CDR3 protein: CSVVDWLAGADGELFF. The CDR3 DNA follows: TGCAGCGTGGTCGATTGGCTAGCGGGGGCGGACGGGGAGCTGTTTTTT.

The CDR3 sequence is CASSQGGLETQYF. The CDR3 DNA reads TGCGCCAGCAGCCAAGGAGGGTTGGAGACCCAGTACTTC. The chain has TRBV4-1 and TRBJ2-5, with D perhaps matching TRBD2 (5 bases). Trimming pared 1 base from V and 5 bases from J, leaving 8 bases between. Germline values: CDR1 MGHRA, CDR2 YSYEKL. This CDR3 is built from 13 residues.

The chain employs TRBV5-1 and TRBJ2-7; TRBD1 is a possible D gene (6 bases). V shed 5 bases and J shed 3 bases, with 12 bases lying between them. This CDR3 contains 13 residues. CDR1 and CDR2 (germline): SGHRS, YFSETQ. CDR3 amino acids: CASRKDRFYEQYF. CDR3 DNA: TGCGCCAGCAGAAAAGACAGGTTCTACGAGCAGTACTTC.

The chain is built from TRBV14 and TRBJ1-4; TRBD1 might be the D (5 bases). Germline loops: CDR1 SGHDN, CDR2 FVKESK. The ends were cut back, 4 bases at V and 5 bases at J, with 14 bases in the middle. CDR3 length: 15 amino acids. The CDR3 reads CASSPGQGRNEKLFF. The CDR3 nucleotides are TGTGCCAGCAGCCCAGGGCAGGGTAGGAATGAAAAACTGTTTTTT.

The chain couples TRBV5-1 to TRBJ1-2; no definite D call. V lost 5 bases and J lost 3, with 14 bases in between. Germline loops: CDR1 SGHRS, CDR2 YFSETQ. This CDR3 has 14 residues. Here the CDR3 reads CASRAGLTDYGYTF. The CDR3 region has the DNA TGCGCCAGCAGGGCGGGATTAACGGACTATGGCTACACCTTC. Drawing the rest from reference TRBV5-1 and TRBJ1-2, the complete variable domain is KAGVTQTPRYLIKTRGQQVTLSCSPISGHRSVSWYQQTPGQGLQFLFEYFSETQRNKGNFPGRFSGRQFSNSRSEMNVSTLELGDSALYLCASRAGLTDYGYTFGSGTRLTVV.

The chain employs TRBV9 and TRBJ2-2, with TRBD1 identical over 8 bases. CDR3 length equals 15 residues. J lost 7 bases, V lost 3 bases, and 8 bases had no gene match. Germline V gives CDR1 SGDLS, CDR2 YYNGEE. The CDR3 region is CASSAGGRPIGELFF. The CDR3 bases are TGTGCCAGCAGCGCAGGGGGCCGTCCTATCGGGGAGCTGTTTTTT.

The V gene is TRBV14, the J gene TRBJ1-2; D is perhaps TRBD1 (6 bases). Trimming took 6 bases from V and 4 from J, leaving 12 bases between them. The CDR3 covers 13 residues. The V gene's germline CDR1 is SGHDN and CDR2 FVKESK. Here the CDR3 reads CASSQDSLYGYTF. The CDR3 DNA reads as TGTGCCAGCAGTCAGGACAGCCTCTATGGCTACACCTTC.

The chain uses TRBV29-1 and TRBJ2-1; D might be TRBD1 (5 bases). The CDR3 length is 12 residues. Trimming took 6 bases from V and 12 from J, leaving 18 bases between them. Germline CDR1 and CDR2: SQVTM and ANQGSEA. The CDR3 is CSVAGQGWSQFF. CDR3 nucleotides: TGCAGCGTCGCTGGCCAGGGATGGTCGCAGTTCTTC.

V gene TRBV6-5 combines with J gene TRBJ1-2; D unresolved. Deletions cut 5 bases from V and 7 bases from J, with 17 bases between. The CDR3 length is 14 residues. Germline CDR1 and CDR2: MNHEY and SVGAGI. The CDR3 spells CASSLSGVGRGYTF. The CDR3 region has the DNA TGTGCCAGCAGTCTATCGGGAGTGGGCCGTGGCTACACCTTC.